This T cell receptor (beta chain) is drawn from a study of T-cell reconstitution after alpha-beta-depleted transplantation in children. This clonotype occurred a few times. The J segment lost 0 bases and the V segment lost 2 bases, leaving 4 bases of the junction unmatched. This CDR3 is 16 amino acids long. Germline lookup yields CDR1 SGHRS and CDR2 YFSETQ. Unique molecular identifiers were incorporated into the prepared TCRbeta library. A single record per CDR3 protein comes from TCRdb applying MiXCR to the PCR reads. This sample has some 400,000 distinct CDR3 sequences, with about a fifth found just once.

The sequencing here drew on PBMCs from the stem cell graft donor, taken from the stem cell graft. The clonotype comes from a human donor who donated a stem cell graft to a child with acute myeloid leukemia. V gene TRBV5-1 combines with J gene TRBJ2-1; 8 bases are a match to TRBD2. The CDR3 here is CASSLSGGSSYNEQFF. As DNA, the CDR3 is TGCGCCAGCAGCTTAAGCGGGGGAAGCTCCTACAATGAGCAGTTCTTC.